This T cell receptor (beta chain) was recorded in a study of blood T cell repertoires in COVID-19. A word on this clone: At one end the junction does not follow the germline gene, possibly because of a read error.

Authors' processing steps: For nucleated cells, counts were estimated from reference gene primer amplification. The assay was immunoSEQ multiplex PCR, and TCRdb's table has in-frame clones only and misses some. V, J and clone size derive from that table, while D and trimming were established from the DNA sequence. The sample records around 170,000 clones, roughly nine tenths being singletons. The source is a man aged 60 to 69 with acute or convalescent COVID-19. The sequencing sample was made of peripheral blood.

CDR3 region: CASRHGSNEQFF. CDR3 sequence (DNA): TGTGCCAGCCGCCACGGGTCCAATGAGCAGTTCTTC. This chain connects TRBV3-1 (or the pseudogene TRBV3-2) to TRBJ2-1; D unresolved. The length of the CDR3 is 12 residues. CDR1 is LGHDT, CDR2 YNNKEL, per germline (reference sequence).